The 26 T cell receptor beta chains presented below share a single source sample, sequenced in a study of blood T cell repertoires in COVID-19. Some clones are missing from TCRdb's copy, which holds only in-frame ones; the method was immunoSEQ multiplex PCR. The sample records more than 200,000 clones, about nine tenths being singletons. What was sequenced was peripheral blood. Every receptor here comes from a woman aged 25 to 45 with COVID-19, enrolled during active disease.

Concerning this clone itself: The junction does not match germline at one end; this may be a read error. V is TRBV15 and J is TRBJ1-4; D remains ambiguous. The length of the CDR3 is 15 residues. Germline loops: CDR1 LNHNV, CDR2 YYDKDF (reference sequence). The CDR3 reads CATSRDIQSPYGTNF. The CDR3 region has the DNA TGTGCCACCAGCAGAGATATTCAGAGTCCCTACGGCACTAATTTT.

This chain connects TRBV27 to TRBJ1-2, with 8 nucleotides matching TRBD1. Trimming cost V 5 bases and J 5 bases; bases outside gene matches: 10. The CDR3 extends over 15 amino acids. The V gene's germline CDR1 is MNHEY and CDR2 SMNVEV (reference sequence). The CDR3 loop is CASSTYSTGGYGYTF. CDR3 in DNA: TGTGCCAGCAGTACATACTCCACAGGGGGTTATGGCTACACCTTC.

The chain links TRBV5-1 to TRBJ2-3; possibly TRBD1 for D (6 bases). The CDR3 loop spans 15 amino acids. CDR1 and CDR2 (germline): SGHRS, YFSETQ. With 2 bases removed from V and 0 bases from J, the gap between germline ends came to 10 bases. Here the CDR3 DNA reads TGCGCCAGCAGCTTTCAACAGGGCAGCACAGATACGCAGTATTTT. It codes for CASSFQQGSTDTQYF. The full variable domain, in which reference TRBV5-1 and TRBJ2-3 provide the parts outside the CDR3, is KAGVTQTPRYLIKTRGQQVTLSCSPISGHRSVSWYQQTPGQGLQFLFEYFSETQRNKGNFPGRFSGRQFSNSRSEMNVSTLELGDSALYLCASSFQQGSTDTQYFGPGTRLTVL.

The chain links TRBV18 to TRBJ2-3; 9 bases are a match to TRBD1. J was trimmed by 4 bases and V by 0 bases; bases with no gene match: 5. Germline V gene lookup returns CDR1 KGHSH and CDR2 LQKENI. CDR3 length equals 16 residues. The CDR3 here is CASSPPGQGGADTQYF. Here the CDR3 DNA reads TGTGCCAGCTCACCACCGGGACAGGGAGGGGCAGATACGCAGTATTTT.

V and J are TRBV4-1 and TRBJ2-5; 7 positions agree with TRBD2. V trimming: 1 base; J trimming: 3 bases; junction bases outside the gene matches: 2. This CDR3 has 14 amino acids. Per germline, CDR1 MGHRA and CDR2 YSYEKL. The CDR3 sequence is CASSQGTREETQYF. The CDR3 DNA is TGCGCCAGCAGCCAAGGGACTAGAGAAGAGACCCAGTACTTC.

The CDR3: CASSEGQTGNTIYF. CDR3 nucleotide sequence: TGCGCCAGCAGTGAGGGACAGACTGGAAACACCATATATTTT. The chain employs TRBV10-2 and TRBJ1-3, with D possibly matching TRBD1 (6 bases). With 2 bases removed from V and 2 bases from J, the gap between germline ends came to 7 bases. The CDR3 loop spans 14 amino acids. Germline V gene sequence: CDR1 WSHSY, CDR2 SAAADI.

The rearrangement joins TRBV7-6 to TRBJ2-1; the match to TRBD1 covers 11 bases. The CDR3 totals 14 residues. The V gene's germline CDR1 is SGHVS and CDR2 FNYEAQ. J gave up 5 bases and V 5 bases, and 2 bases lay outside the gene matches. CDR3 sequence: CASSGTGGNNEQFF. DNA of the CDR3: TGTGCCAGCAGCGGGACAGGGGGAAACAATGAGCAGTTCTTC. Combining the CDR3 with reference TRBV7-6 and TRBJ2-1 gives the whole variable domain GAGVSQSPRYKVTKRGQDVALRCDPISGHVSLYWYRQALGQGPEFLTYFNYEAQQDKSGLPNDRFSAERPEGSISTLTIQRTEQRDSAMYRCASSGTGGNNEQFFGPGTRLTVL.

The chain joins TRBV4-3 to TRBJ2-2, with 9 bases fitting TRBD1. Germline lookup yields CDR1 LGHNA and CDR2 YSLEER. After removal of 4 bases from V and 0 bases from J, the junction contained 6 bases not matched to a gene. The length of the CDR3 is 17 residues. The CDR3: CASSPRTGGANTGELFF. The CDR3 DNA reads TGCGCCAGCAGCCCCCGAACAGGGGGCGCGAACACCGGGGAGCTGTTTTTT.

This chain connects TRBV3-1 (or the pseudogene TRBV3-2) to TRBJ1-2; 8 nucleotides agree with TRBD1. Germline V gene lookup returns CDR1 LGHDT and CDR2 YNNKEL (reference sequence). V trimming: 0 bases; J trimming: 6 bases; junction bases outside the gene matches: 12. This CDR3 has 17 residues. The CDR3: CASSQDLLGQGRHGYTF. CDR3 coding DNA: TGTGCCAGCAGCCAAGACCTTCTCGGACAGGGAAGGCATGGCTACACCTTC.

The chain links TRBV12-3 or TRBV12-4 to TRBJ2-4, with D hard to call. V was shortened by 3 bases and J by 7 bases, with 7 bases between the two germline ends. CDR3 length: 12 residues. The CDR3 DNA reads TGTGCCAGCAGTTTTTCAAATAACATTCAGTACTTC. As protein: CASSFSNNIQYF.

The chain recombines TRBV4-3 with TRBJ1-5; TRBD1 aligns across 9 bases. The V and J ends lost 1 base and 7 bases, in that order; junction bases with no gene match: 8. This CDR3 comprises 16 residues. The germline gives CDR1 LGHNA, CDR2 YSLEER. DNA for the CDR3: TGCGCCAGCAGCCAAGGCCTTACAGGGGGCCAGCAGCCCCAGCATTTT. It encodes CASSQGLTGGQQPQHF.

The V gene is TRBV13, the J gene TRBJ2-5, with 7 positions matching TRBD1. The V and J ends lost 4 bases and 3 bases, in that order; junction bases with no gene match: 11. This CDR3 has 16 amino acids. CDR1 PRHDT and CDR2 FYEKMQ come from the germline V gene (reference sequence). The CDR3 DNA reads TGTGCCAGCAGCTCAAATGGACAGGTTATGGAAGAGACCCAGTACTTC. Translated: CASSSNGQVMEETQYF.

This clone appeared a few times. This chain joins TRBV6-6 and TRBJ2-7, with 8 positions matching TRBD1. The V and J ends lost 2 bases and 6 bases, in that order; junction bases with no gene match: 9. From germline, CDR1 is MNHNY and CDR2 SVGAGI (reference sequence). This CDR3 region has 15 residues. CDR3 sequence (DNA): TGTGCCAGCAGTTACCTCAGGGGGCGCCCCGGCGAGCAGTACTTC. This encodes CASSYLRGRPGEQYF.

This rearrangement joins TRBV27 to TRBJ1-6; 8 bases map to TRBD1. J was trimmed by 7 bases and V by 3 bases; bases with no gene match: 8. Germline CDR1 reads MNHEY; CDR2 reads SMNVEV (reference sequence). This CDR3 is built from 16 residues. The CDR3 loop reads CASSFGRGLRNSPLHF. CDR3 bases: TGTGCCAGCAGTTTCGGCAGGGGGCTAAGGAATTCACCCCTCCACTTT.

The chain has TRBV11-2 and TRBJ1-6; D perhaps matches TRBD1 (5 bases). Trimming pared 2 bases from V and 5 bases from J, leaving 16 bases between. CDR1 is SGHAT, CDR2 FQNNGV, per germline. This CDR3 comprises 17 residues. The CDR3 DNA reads TGTGCCAGCAGCTTACGGCAGGGTCGAAGCGATAATTCACCCCTCCACTTT. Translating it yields CASSLRQGRSDNSPLHF.

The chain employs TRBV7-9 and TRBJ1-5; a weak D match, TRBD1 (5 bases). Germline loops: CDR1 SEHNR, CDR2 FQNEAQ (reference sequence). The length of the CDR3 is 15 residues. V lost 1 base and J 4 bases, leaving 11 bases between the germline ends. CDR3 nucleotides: TGTGCCAGCAGCTTAGGGACAAGAACAAATCAGCCCCAGCATTTT. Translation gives CASSLGTRTNQPQHF.

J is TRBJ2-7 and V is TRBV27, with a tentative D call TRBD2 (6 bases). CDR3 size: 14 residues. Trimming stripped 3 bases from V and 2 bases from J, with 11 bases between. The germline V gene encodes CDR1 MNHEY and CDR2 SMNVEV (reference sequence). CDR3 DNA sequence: TGTGCCAGCAGTTTTAGCGGACCTACCTACGAGCAGTACTTC. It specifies CASSFSGPTYEQYF.

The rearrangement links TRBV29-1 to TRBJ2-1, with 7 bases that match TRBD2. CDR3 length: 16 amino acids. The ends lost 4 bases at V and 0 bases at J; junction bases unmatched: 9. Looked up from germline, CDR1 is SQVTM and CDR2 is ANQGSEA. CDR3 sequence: CSVGGGGLSSYNEQFF. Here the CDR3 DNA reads TGCAGCGTTGGGGGGGGAGGCCTGAGCTCCTACAATGAGCAGTTCTTC.

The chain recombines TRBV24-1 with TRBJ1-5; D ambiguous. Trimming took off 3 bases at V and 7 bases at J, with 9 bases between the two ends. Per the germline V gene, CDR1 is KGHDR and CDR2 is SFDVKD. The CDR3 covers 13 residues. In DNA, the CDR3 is TGTGCCACCAGTGATGCGGGAAGGCAGCCCCAGCATTTT. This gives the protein CATSDAGRQPQHF.

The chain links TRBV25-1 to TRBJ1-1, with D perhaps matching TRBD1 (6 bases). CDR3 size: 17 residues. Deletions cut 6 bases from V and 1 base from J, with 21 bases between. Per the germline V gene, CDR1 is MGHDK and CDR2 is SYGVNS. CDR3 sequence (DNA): TGTGCCAGCAGAGTACGATACATGCGGGGGCGGAACACTGAAGCTTTCTTT. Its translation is CASRVRYMRGRNTEAFF.

The CDR3 DNA reads as TGTGCCAGCAGTTTTGGCAGGGCTGGGCAGCAGTACGTC. Translating gives CASSFGRAGQQYV. The V call is TRBV12-3 or TRBV12-4, the J call TRBJ2-7; a possible D gene is TRBD1 (5 bases). The CDR3 has 13 residues. Trimming removed 3 bases at V and 8 bases at J, with 14 bases between.

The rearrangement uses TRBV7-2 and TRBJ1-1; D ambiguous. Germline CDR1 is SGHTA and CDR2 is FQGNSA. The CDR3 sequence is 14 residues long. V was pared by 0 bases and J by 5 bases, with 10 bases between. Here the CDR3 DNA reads TGTGCCAGCAGCTTAGCGATCCAGGATACTGAAGCTTTCTTT. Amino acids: CASSLAIQDTEAFF.

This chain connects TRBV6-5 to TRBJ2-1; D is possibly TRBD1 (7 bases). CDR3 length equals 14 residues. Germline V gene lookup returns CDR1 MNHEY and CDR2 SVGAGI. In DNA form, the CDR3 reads TGTACCATCAGTACGGGACTCACAGGGGATGAGCAGTTCTTC. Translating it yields CTISTGLTGDEQFF.

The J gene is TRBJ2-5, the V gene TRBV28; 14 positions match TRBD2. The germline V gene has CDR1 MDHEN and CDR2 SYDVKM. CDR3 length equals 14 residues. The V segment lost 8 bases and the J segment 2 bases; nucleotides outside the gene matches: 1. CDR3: CASRTSGGQETQYF. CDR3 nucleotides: TGTGCCAGCCGGACTAGCGGGGGGCAAGAGACCCAGTACTTC.

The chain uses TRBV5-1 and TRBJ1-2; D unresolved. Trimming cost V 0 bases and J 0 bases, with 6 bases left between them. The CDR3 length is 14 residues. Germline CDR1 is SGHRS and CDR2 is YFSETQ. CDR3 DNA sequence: TGCGCCAGCAGCTTGGGACAATCTAACTATGGCTACACCTTC. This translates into CASSLGQSNYGYTF.

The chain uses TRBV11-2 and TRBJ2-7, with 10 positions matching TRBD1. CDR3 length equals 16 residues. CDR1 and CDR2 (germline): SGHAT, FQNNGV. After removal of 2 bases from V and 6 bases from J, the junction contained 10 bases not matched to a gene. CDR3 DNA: TGTGCCAGCAGCTTACTTCCGGGACAGGGGAACGGCGAGCAGTACTTC. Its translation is CASSLLPGQGNGEQYF.